These T cell receptor beta chains were read from a single sample in a study of blood T cell repertoires in COVID-19. TCRdb's copy holds only in-frame clones and misses some; the assay was immunoSEQ multiplex PCR. The data contain hundreds of thousands of clones, over 75% of them singletons. Specimen: peripheral blood. The receptors were gathered from a woman in her fifties or sixties with active or convalescent COVID-19. Both conserved end residues are part of each CDR3. The D gene is left open where the match is weak. The size field is filled for only some rows; it gives once, few, many or a size class.

V gene	D gene	clone size	J gene	CDR3 protein	CDR3 DNA
TRBV6-5	NA	NA	TRBJ2-3	CASSYGIGTRTDTQYF	TGTGCCAGCAGTTACGGCATCGGGACACGCACAGATACGCAGTATTTT
TRBV7-9	NA	NA	TRBJ2-3	CASSLAGSGVKDTQYF	TGTGCCAGCAGCTTAGCGGGTTCGGGAGTTAAAGATACGCAGTATTTT
TRBV9	NA	NA	TRBJ1-3	CASSVGWEVSGNTIYF	TGTGCCAGCAGCGTAGGTTGGGAGGTCTCTGGAAACACCATATATTTT
TRBV28	NA	NA	TRBJ2-7	CASSWAFGVAQSYEQYF	TGTGCCAGCAGTTGGGCCTTCGGTGTGGCCCAATCCTACGAGCAGTACTTC
TRBV5-1	TRBD2	NA	TRBJ2-1	CASSLAGVANEQFF	TGCGCCAGCAGCTTAGCGGGAGTCGCCAATGAGCAGTTCTTC
TRBV4-1	NA	NA	TRBJ1-1	CASSQVVLNTEAFF	TGCGCCAGCAGCCAGGTAGTATTAAACACTGAAGCTTTCTTT
TRBV7-3	TRBD2	NA	TRBJ2-1	CASSLTPTLLAGGGNEQFF	TGTGCCAGCAGCTTAACCCCCACCTTACTAGCGGGGGGAGGCAATGAGCAGTTCTTC
TRBV5-1	TRBD1	NA	TRBJ2-1	CASSFTGGDYNEQFF	TGCGCCAGCAGCTTCACAGGGGGCGATTATAATGAGCAGTTCTTC
TRBV19	TRBD1	NA	TRBJ1-3	CASIRTGAGNTIYF	TGTGCCAGTATTAGAACAGGGGCTGGAAACACCATATATTTT
TRBV7-9	NA	NA	TRBJ2-4	CASSLSIPTGRLAKNIQYF	TGTGCCAGCAGCTTATCGATCCCGACAGGCCGTCTAGCCAAAAACATTCAGTACTTC
TRBV3-1/TRBV3-2	TRBD1	few	TRBJ2-7	CASSQGAGTGPYEQYF	TGTGCCAGCAGCCAAGGGGCCGGGACAGGGCCCTACGAGCAGTACTTC
TRBV29-1	NA	NA	TRBJ1-2	CSVAKGFADYGYTF	TGCAGCGTTGCTAAGGGGTTTGCGGACTATGGCTACACCTTC
TRBV3-1/TRBV3-2	TRBD2	NA	TRBJ2-2	CASSQGLAGTSGRAVFF	TGTGCCAGCAGCCAAGGACTAGCGGGGACTAGCGGGAGGGCGGTGTTTTTT
TRBV6-1	NA	NA	TRBJ2-5	CASSEHGGGETQYF	TGTGCCAGCAGTGAACACGGGGGTGGGGAGACCCAGTACTTC
TRBV30	NA	NA	TRBJ2-7	CACDSLINYEQYF	TGTGCCTGTGACAGCCTGATTAACTACGAGCAGTACTTC
TRBV5-5	NA	NA	TRBJ2-1	CASSRVGGFSYNEQFF	TGTGCCAGCAGCCGGGTAGGTGGGTTTTCCTACAATGAGCAGTTCTTC
TRBV7-9	TRBD1	NA	TRBJ2-2	CASSSRDRGPGELFF	TGTGCCAGCAGCTCTAGGGACAGGGGGCCCGGGGAGCTGTTTTTT
TRBV1	NA	NA	TRBJ2-1	CTSSPAGGSSYNEQFF	TGCACCAGCAGCCCCGCTGGGGGGAGCTCCTACAATGAGCAGTTCTTC
TRBV5-4	TRBD1	once	TRBJ1-1	CASSPSRDRASSEAFF	TGTGCCAGCAGCCCCAGTCGGGACAGGGCCTCTAGTGAAGCTTTCTTT
TRBV7-2	TRBD1	few	TRBJ1-1	CASSLGDRASEAFF	TGTGCCAGCAGCTTAGGGGACAGGGCAAGTGAAGCTTTCTTT
TRBV5-1	TRBD1	once	TRBJ1-4	CASSDPGTGDEKLFF	TGCGCCAGCAGCGACCCCGGGACAGGGGATGAAAAACTGTTTTTT